This entry lists 16 T cell receptor beta chains sequenced from one sample in a study of blood T cell repertoires in COVID-19. This table comes from immunoSEQ multiplex PCR, and its TCRdb copy is limited to in-frame clones, with some not included. The table has under 200,000 clones, about four fifths seen once. What was sequenced was PBMCs or T cells enriched from blood (not recorded which). All receptors come from a man aged 50 to 59 who had recovered from COVID-19.

The chain is built from TRBV28 and TRBJ1-5; the match to TRBD1 covers 7 bases. In germline, CDR1 is MDHEN, CDR2 SYDVKM. The CDR3 covers 16 residues. The trim removed 8 bases at V and 4 bases at J, leaving 14 bases unmatched. CDR3 sequence reads: CASRYLGTVGNQPQHF. Here the CDR3 DNA reads TGTGCCAGCCGGTATCTTGGGACAGTGGGGAATCAGCCCCAGCATTTT.

The chain is built from TRBV27 and TRBJ2-1; 10 nucleotides align to TRBD2. This CDR3 comprises 16 residues. The V gene end was trimmed by 5 bases and the J gene end by 10 bases; junction bases not matched to a gene: 14. CDR1 is MNHEY, CDR2 SMNVEV, per germline (reference sequence). CDR3: CASSPLGPSGGGEQFF. CDR3 bases: TGTGCCAGCAGTCCCCTCGGTCCTAGCGGGGGTGGAGAGCAGTTCTTC.

This clone was found a few times. This chain connects TRBV18 to TRBJ2-3; 7 bases fit TRBD2. The CDR3 sequence is 14 residues long. V was pared by 8 bases and J by 3 bases, with 8 bases of the junction left unmatched. Germline-derived CDR1 and CDR2 are KGHSH and LQKENI. This CDR3 is CASTFIGRTDTQYF. The CDR3 coding sequence is TGTGCCAGCACTTTTATCGGGAGGACAGATACGCAGTATTTT.

The V call is TRBV19, the J call TRBJ2-2; 9 bases are shared with TRBD1. V shed 7 bases and J 5 bases; nucleotides not matched to a gene: 8. This CDR3 spans 15 amino acids. The germline CDR1 and CDR2 sequences are LNHDA and SQIVND (reference sequence). In DNA form, the CDR3 reads TGTGCCAGTATCCCCGGGACAGGGCGGACCGGGGAGCTGTTTTTT. This sequence encodes CASIPGTGRTGELFF. The variable domain in full, completed from reference TRBV19 and TRBJ2-2, reads DGGITQSPKYLFRKEGQNVTLSCEQNLNHDAMYWYRQDPGQGLRLIYYSQIVNDFQKGDIAEGYSVSREKKESFPLTVTSAQKNPTAFYLCASIPGTGRTGELFFGEGSRLTVL.

The chain couples TRBV7-2 to TRBJ1-6, with 9 bases that match TRBD1. This CDR3 has 18 residues. Unmatched junction bases numbered 14, after V lost 1 base and J lost 10 bases. CDR1 SGHTA and CDR2 FQGNSA come from the germline V gene. The CDR3: CASSLVTIGQGTFSPLHF. DNA of the CDR3: TGTGCCAGCAGCTTAGTCACCATCGGACAGGGGACCTTCTCACCCCTCCACTTT.

Here the CDR3 reads CASSLGLAGGDTQYF. The CDR3 coding sequence is TGTGCCAGCAGCCTGGGACTAGCGGGGGGGGATACGCAGTATTTT. The chain employs TRBV3-1 (or the pseudogene TRBV3-2) and TRBJ2-3; TRBD2 agrees at 16 bases. The trim removed 4 bases at V and 6 bases at J, leaving 1 base unmatched. Looked up from germline, CDR1 is LGHDT and CDR2 is YNNKEL (reference sequence). The CDR3 runs to 15 residues.

This chain connects TRBV5-4 to TRBJ1-1; 10 bases align to TRBD1. CDR3 size: 16 residues. From germline, CDR1 is SGHNT and CDR2 YYREEE (reference sequence). Trimming removed 0 bases from V and 7 bases from J; junction bases left unmatched: 9. The CDR3 DNA sequence: TGTGCCAGCAGCTTGGGAGCGACAGGGGGCTTTGGTGAAGCTTTCTTT. Residues: CASSLGATGGFGEAFF.

The chain has TRBV6-1 and TRBJ2-7; a possible D gene is TRBD2 (6 bases). Germline CDR1 MNHNS, CDR2 SASEGT. With 2 bases removed from V and 6 bases from J, the gap between germline ends came to 11 bases. The CDR3 is 13 amino acids. The chain's CDR3 is CASSESGVGEQYF. CDR3 DNA: TGTGCCAGCAGTGAATCGGGGGTTGGCGAGCAGTACTTC.

The gene calls are TRBV5-5 and TRBJ2-5; TRBD1 aligns across 8 bases. This CDR3 is built from 15 residues. Germline CDR1 is SGHKS and CDR2 is YYEKEE (reference sequence). The junction had 10 bases not matched to a gene; V was cut back by 4 bases and J by 5 bases. The CDR3 sequence is CASSPPRGRGETQYF. The CDR3 coding sequence is TGTGCCAGCAGCCCGCCCAGGGGGCGAGGGGAGACCCAGTACTTC.

This sequence joins TRBV10-3 and TRBJ2-7; 12 positions match TRBD2. The CDR3 has 16 residues. The germline V gene has CDR1 ENHRY and CDR2 SYGVKD. V lost 5 bases and J lost 1; bases outside the gene matches: 6. The chain's CDR3 is CAISSTTSGSSYEQYF. The CDR3 bases are TGTGCCATCAGTTCTACGACTAGCGGGAGTTCCTACGAGCAGTACTTC.

This clone was counted once. The rearrangement uses TRBV24-1 and TRBJ2-5, with a weak D call TRBD1 (6 bases). This CDR3 spans 15 amino acids. V dropped 4 bases and J dropped 5 bases, with 16 bases sitting between them. Germline V CDR1 and CDR2: KGHDR, SFDVKD. The CDR3 nucleotides are TGTGCCACCAGTGACCCCTCAGGGGAAAGTGAGACCCAGTACTTC. Translating gives CATSDPSGESETQYF.

The J gene is TRBJ1-4, the V gene TRBV27; D possibly corresponds to TRBD1 (6 bases). The CDR3 runs 15 residues. CDR1 is MNHEY, CDR2 SMNVEV, per germline (reference sequence). Trimming stripped 7 bases from V and 2 bases from J, with 14 bases between. The CDR3 loop reads CASKGGSETNEKLFF. CDR3 nucleotide sequence: TGTGCCAGCAAGGGGGGGAGTGAGACTAATGAAAAACTGTTTTTT.

The CDR3 protein is CASSLAGQRNQPQHF. The CDR3, as DNA: TGTGCCAGCAGCTTAGCGGGACAGAGAAATCAGCCCCAGCATTTT. The chain links TRBV7-8 to TRBJ1-5, with TRBD1 identical over 7 bases. The CDR3 runs to 15 residues. J was trimmed by 4 bases and V by 0 bases; bases with no gene match: 3. The germline gives CDR1 SGHVS, CDR2 FQNEAQ.

This chain links TRBV3-1 (or the pseudogene TRBV3-2) with TRBJ1-1, with D hard to call. The germline V gene has CDR1 LGHDT and CDR2 YNNKEL (reference sequence). CDR3 length: 14 residues. V lost 1 base to trimming and J lost 0 bases, with 6 bases between them. CDR3 sequence (DNA): TGTGCCAGCAGCCAAGGTCCAATGAACACTGAAGCTTTCTTT. It encodes CASSQGPMNTEAFF.

V usage is TRBV5-8 and J usage is TRBJ1-2; no definite D call. This CDR3 is built from 12 residues. The germline V gene encodes CDR1 SGHTS and CDR2 YDEGEE. V lost 4 bases to trimming and J lost 8 bases, with 12 bases between them. The CDR3 DNA sequence: TGTGCCAGCAGCCTTGGGCGTCTGGGCTACACCTTC. Translating it yields CASSLGRLGYTF.

This clone was picked up a small number of times. The chain has TRBV19 and TRBJ2-1, with D perhaps matching TRBD1 (6 bases). V gave up 3 bases and J gave up 0 bases, with 9 bases separating them. The CDR3 runs 15 residues. Per germline, CDR1 LNHDA and CDR2 SQIVND (reference sequence). CDR3 in amino acids: CASSIDRSSYNEQFF. The CDR3, as DNA: TGTGCCAGTAGTATCGACAGGAGCTCCTACAATGAGCAGTTCTTC.